Shown below are 10 T cell receptor beta chains from a single sample sequenced in a study of blood T cell repertoires in COVID-19. The repertoire was sequenced with immunoSEQ multiplex PCR; TCRdb's copy has only in-frame clones and lacks some. This sample carries over 150,000 clones, approximately 90% of them seen once, and the ten largest clones take about 1%. The sequencing sample was made of peripheral blood. The origin of the receptors is a woman under 30 who had recovered from COVID-19.

This clone was picked up a small number of times. V gene TRBV7-6 combines with J gene TRBJ1-5, with 8 bases identical to TRBD1. J lost 7 bases, V lost 1 base, and 3 bases had no gene match. The CDR3 extends over 14 amino acids. CDR1 is SGHVS, CDR2 FNYEAQ, per germline. The DNA of the CDR3 is TGTGCCAGCAGCTTAGGGACAGGGCCCCAGCCCCAGCATTTT. Translated: CASSLGTGPQPQHF.

Details on this clone: The junction shows a germline mismatch at one end, possibly a read error. The chain combines TRBV6-5 with TRBJ2-1; TRBD2 matches at 11 bases. The CDR3 covers 15 residues. Germline V gene lookup returns CDR1 MNHEY and CDR2 SVGAGI. The CDR3 sequence: CASSPLAGVYSEQFF. Written as DNA, the CDR3 is TGTGCCAGCAGTCCACTAGCGGGAGTTTACAGTGAGCAGTTCTTC.

The chain is built from TRBV3-1 (or the pseudogene TRBV3-2) and TRBJ1-2, with 7 bases matching TRBD1. The CDR3 spans 16 residues. Trimming took 4 bases from V and 5 from J; bases not matched to a gene: 13. Germline V gene lookup returns CDR1 LGHDT and CDR2 YNNKEL (reference sequence). CDR3 residues: CASSPQDLRDRYGYTF. For the CDR3, the DNA is TGTGCCAGCAGCCCCCAAGACCTCCGGGACAGATATGGCTACACCTTC.

This chain uses TRBV15 with TRBJ2-3; no clear D gene. Per the germline V gene, CDR1 is LNHNV and CDR2 is YYDKDF (reference sequence). The CDR3 runs 13 residues. Trimming shortened V by 0 bases and J by 6 bases, and 7 bases separated the two germline ends. The CDR3 region is CATSRDQRDTQYF. The CDR3 DNA reads TGTGCCACCAGCAGAGATCAACGGGATACGCAGTATTTT.

V is TRBV14 and J is TRBJ2-3; 7 bases match TRBD2. V lost 2 bases and J lost 2; bases outside the gene matches: 7. This CDR3 is built from 16 residues. Germline lookup yields CDR1 SGHDN and CDR2 FVKESK. The CDR3 bases are TGTGCCAGCAGCCAAAATAGCGGGCTTACCACAGATACGCAGTATTTT. It encodes CASSQNSGLTTDTQYF.

The chain couples TRBV5-1 to TRBJ1-6, with TRBD1 matching over 8 bases. V dropped 4 bases and J dropped 3; count of bases not matched to a gene: 3. The CDR3 runs 15 residues. Germline loops: CDR1 SGHRS, CDR2 YFSETQ. CDR3 loop: CASSAGQGYNSPLHF. CDR3 in DNA: TGCGCCAGCAGCGCCGGACAGGGCTATAATTCACCCCTCCACTTT.

A note on this clone: A read error may account for a junction end that differs from germline. The gene calls are TRBV6-4 and TRBJ1-4; D possibly corresponds to TRBD1 (6 bases). CDR3 size: 15 residues. CDR1 is MRHNA, CDR2 SNTAGT, per germline. The DNA of the CDR3 is TGTGCCAGCAGTGAACGAGGGGACACTATTGAAAAACTGTTTTTT. It is translated as CASSERGDTIEKLFF.

The chain uses TRBV7-9 and TRBJ2-5; 7 bases map to TRBD2. Germline V gene sequence: CDR1 SEHNR, CDR2 FQNEAQ (reference sequence). Unmatched junction bases numbered 16, after V lost 5 bases and J lost 4 bases. The CDR3 length is 17 residues. CDR3 loop: CASSLRGGGSFRETQYF. The CDR3 region has the DNA TGTGCCAGCAGCCTACGAGGTGGCGGGAGCTTTCGAGAGACCCAGTACTTC.

The CDR3 reads CASSGQGYGYTF. CDR3 nucleotides: TGTGCCAGCAGCGGACAGGGCTATGGCTACACCTTC. V usage is TRBV9 and J usage is TRBJ1-2; 7 bases align to TRBD1. The V gene end was trimmed by 3 bases and the J gene end by 4 bases; junction bases not matched to a gene: 0. Germline lookup yields CDR1 SGDLS and CDR2 YYNGEE. There are 12 residues in the CDR3. The full variable domain, with the rest looked up from reference TRBV9 and TRBJ1-2, is DSGVTQTPKHLITATGQRVTLRCSPRSGDLSVYWYQQSLDQGLQFLIQYYNGEERAKGNILERFSAQQFPDLHSELNLSSLELGDSALYFCASSGQGYGYTFGSGTRLTVV.

The chain employs TRBV5-1 and TRBJ2-1; TRBD2 matches 7 bases. The CDR3 runs 14 residues. The germline V gene encodes CDR1 SGHRS and CDR2 YFSETQ. Germline trimming cut 0 bases from V and 7 bases from J; bases unmatched to any gene: 4. The CDR3 reads CASSLDDGGNEQFF. In DNA form, the CDR3 reads TGCGCCAGCAGCTTGGATGACGGGGGGAATGAGCAGTTCTTC.